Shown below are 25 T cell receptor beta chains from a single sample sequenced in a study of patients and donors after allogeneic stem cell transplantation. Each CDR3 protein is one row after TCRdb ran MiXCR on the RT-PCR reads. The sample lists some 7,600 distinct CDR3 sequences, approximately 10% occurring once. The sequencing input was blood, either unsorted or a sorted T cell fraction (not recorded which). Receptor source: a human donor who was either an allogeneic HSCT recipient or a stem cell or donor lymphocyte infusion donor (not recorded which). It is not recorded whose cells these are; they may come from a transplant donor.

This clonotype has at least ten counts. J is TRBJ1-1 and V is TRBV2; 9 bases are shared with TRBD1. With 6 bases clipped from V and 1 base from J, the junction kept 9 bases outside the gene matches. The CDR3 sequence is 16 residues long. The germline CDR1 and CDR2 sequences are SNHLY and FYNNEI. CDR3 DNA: TGTGCCAGCAGCCCTTCCCCGGGACAGGGGAACACTGAAGCTTTCTTT. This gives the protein CASSPSPGQGNTEAFF. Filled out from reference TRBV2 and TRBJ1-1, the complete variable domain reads EPEVTQTPSHQVTQMGQEVILRCVPISNHLYFYWYRQILGQKVEFLVSFYNNEISEKSEIFDDQFSVERPDGSNFTLKIRSTKLEDSAMYFCASSPSPGQGNTEAFFGQGTRLTVV.

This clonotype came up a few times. CDR3 sequence (DNA): TGCAGTGCACACTCAGGGGTAGCGGGGGGCTACAATGAGCAGTTCTTC. Translation gives CSAHSGVAGGYNEQFF. This chain uses TRBV20-1 with TRBJ2-1, with TRBD2 matching 10 bases. The CDR3 loop spans 16 amino acids. V was pared by 6 bases and J by 3 bases, with 11 bases of the junction left unmatched. Germline CDR1 reads DFQATT; CDR2 reads SNEGSKA (reference sequence).

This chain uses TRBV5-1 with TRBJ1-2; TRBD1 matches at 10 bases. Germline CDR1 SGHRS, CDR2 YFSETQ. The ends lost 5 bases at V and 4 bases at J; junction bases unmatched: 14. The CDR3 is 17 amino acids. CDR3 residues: CASSYMTGGASSYGYTF. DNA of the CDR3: TGCGCCAGCAGTTACATGACAGGGGGCGCATCGAGCTATGGCTACACCTTC.

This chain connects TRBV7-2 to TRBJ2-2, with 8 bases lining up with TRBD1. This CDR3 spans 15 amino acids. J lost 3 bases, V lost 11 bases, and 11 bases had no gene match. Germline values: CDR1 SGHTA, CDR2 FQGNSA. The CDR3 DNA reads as TGTGCCTCTACCCAGAACAGGGGGTACACCGGGGAGCTGTTTTTT. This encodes CASTQNRGYTGELFF.

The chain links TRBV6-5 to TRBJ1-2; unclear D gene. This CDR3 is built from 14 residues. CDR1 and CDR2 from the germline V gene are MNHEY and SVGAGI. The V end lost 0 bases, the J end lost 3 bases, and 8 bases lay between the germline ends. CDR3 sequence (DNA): TGTGCCAGCAGTTACTCTCGGGAGGACTATGGCTACACCTTC. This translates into CASSYSREDYGYTF.

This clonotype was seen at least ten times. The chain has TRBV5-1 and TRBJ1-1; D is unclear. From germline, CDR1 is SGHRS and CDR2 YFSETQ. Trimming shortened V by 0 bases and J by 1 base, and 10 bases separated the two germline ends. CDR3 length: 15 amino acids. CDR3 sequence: CASSLAAAGNTEAFF. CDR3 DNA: TGCGCCAGCAGCTTGGCCGCGGCGGGGAACACTGAAGCTTTCTTT.

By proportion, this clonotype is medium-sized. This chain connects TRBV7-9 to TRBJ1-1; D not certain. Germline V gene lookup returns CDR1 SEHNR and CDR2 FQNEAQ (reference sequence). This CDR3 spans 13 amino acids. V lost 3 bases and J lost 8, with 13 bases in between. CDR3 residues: CASSFMAGVEAFF. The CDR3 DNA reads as TGTGCCAGCAGCTTTATGGCCGGGGTCGAAGCTTTCTTT. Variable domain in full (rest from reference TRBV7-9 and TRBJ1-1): DTGVSQNPRHKITKRGQNVTFRCDPISEHNRLYWYRQTLGQGPEFLTYFQNEAQLEKSRLLSDRFSAERPKGSFSTLEIQRTEQGDSAMYLCASSFMAGVEAFFGQGTRLTVV.

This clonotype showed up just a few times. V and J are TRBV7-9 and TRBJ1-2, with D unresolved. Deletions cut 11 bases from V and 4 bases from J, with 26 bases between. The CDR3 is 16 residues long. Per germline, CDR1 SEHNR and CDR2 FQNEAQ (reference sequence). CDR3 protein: CALDGGVPKSLYGYTF. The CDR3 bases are TGTGCCCTTGATGGCGGGGTTCCAAAATCCCTCTATGGCTACACCTTC.

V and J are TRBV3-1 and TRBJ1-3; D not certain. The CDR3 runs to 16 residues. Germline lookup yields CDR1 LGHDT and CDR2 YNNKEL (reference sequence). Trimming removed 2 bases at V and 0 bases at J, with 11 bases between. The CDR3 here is CASSQNPALSGNTIYF. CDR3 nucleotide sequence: TGTGCCAGCAGCCAAAACCCTGCGCTCTCTGGAAACACCATATATTTT.

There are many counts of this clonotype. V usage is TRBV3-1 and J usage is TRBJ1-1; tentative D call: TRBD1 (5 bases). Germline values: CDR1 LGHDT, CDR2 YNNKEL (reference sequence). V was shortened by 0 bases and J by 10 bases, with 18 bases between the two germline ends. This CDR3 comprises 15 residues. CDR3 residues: CASSQDLSGKFGAFF. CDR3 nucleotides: TGTGCCAGCAGCCAAGACCTTTCAGGGAAGTTTGGAGCTTTCTTT. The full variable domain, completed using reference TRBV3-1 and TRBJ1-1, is DTAVSQTPKYLVTQMGNDKSIKCEQNLGHDTMYWYKQDSKKFLKIMFSYNNKELIINETVPNRFSPKSPDKAHLNLHINSLELGDSAVYFCASSQDLSGKFGAFFGQGTRLTVV.

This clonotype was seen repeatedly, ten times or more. CDR3 protein: CASSQTTGGYGYTF. The CDR3 coding sequence is TGTGCCAGCAGCCAGACGACAGGGGGGTATGGCTACACCTTC. The J gene is TRBJ1-2, the V gene TRBV14; 9 nucleotides line up with TRBD1. Germline assignment: CDR1 SGHDN and CDR2 FVKESK. The V gene end was trimmed by 3 bases and the J gene end by 5 bases; junction bases not matched to a gene: 4. The CDR3 covers 14 residues.

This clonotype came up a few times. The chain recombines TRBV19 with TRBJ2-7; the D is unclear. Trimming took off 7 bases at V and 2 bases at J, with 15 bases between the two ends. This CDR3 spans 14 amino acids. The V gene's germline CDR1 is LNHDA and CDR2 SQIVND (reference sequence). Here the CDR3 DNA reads TGTGCCAGTAAAAACACCCTTCAACCCTACGAGCAGTACTTC. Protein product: CASKNTLQPYEQYF.

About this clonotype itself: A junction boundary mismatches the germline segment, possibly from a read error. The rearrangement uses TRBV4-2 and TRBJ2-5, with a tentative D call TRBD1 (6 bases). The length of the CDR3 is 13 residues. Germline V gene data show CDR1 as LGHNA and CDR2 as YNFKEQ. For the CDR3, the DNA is TGTGCCAGCAGCCAAGAGGGGGACACGGACTTAGACTTC. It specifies CASSQEGDTDLDF.

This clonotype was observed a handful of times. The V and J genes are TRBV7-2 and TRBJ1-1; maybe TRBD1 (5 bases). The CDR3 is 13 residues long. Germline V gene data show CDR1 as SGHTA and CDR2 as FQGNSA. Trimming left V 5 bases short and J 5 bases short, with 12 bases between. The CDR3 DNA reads TGTGCCAGCAGCCCGGGTTGGGGGACTGAAGCTTTCTTT. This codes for CASSPGWGTEAFF.

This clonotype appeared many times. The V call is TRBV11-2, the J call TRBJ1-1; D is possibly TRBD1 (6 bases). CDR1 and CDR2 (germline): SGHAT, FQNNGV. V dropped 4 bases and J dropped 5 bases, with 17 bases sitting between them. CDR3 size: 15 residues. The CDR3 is CASSSQITGSTEAFF. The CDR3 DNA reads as TGTGCCAGCAGCTCACAAATTACAGGGTCGACTGAAGCTTTCTTT.

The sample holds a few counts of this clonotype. CDR3 loop: CASSVGTAGAYNEQFF. The CDR3 DNA follows: TGTGCCAGCAGCGTAGGTACAGCGGGGGCGTACAATGAGCAGTTCTTC. The genes are TRBV9 and TRBJ2-1; 8 bases align to TRBD2. V shed 0 bases and J 4 bases; nucleotides not matched to a gene: 6. This CDR3 has 16 amino acids. The V gene's germline CDR1 is SGDLS and CDR2 YYNGEE.

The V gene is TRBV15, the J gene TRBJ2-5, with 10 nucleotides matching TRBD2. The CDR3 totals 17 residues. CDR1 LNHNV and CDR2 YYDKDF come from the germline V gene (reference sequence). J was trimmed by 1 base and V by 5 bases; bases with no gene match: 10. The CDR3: CATSLGTSGTFQETQYF. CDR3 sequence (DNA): TGTGCCACCAGCCTCGGAACTAGCGGGACGTTCCAAGAGACCCAGTACTTC. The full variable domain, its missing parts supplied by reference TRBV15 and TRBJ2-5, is DAMVIQNPRYQVTQFGKPVTLSCSQTLNHNVMYWYQQKSSQAPKLLFHYYDKDFNNEADTPDNFQSRRPNTSFCFLDIRSPGLGDTAMYLCATSLGTSGTFQETQYFGPGTRLLVL.

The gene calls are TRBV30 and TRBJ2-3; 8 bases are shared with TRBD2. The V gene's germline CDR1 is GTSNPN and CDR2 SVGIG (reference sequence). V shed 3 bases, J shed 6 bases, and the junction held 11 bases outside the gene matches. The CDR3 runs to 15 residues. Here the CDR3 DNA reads TGTGCCTGGAGCTTTTCGGGGACTAGTATCGATACGCAGTATTTT. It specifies CAWSFSGTSIDTQYF.

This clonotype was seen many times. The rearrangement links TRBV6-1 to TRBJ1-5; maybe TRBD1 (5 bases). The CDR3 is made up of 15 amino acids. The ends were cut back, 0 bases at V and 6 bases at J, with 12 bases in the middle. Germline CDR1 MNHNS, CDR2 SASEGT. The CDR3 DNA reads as TGTGCCAGCAGTGAAGCTGGGGGGTACGTTCAGCCCCAGCATTTT. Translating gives CASSEAGGYVQPQHF.

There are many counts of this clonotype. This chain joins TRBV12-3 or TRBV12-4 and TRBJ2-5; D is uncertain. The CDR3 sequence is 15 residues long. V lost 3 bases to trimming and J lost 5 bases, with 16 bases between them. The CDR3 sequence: CASSFSFEDMETQYF. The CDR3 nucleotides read TGTGCCAGCAGTTTCTCGTTTGAGGATATGGAGACCCAGTACTTC.

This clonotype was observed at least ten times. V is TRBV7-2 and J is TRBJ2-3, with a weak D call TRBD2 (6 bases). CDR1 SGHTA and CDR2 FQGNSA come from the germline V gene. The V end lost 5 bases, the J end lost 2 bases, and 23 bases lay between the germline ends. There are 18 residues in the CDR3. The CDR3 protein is CASSPHTRDGRTTDTQYF. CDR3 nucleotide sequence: TGTGCCAGCAGCCCGCACACACGTGATGGGAGGACCACAGATACGCAGTATTTT.

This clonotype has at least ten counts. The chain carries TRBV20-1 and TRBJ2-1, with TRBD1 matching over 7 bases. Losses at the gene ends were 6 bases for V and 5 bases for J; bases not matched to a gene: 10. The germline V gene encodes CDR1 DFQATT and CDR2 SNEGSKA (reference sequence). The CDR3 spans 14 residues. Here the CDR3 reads CSANNGQANNEQFF. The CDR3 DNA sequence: TGCAGTGCCAATAACGGACAGGCTAACAATGAGCAGTTCTTC.

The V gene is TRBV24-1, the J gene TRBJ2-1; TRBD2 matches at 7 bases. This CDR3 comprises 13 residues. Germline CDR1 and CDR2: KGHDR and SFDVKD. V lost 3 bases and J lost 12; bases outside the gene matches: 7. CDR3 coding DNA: TGTGCCACCAGTGATCCGGGGACTAAGGGGCAGTTCTTC. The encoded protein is CATSDPGTKGQFF.

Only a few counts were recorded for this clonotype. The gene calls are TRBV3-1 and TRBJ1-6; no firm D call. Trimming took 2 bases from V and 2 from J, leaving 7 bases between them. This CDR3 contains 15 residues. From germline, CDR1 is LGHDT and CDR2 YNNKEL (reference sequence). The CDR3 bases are TGTGCCAGCAGCCAATATGTGGCCTATAATTCACCCCTCCACTTT. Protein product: CASSQYVAYNSPLHF.

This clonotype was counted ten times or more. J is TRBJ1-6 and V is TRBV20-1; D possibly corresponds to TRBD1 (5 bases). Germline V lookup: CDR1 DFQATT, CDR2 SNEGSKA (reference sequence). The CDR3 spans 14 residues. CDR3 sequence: CAVGRVVNNSPLHF. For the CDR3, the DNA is TGCGCTGTGGGCAGGGTAGTTAATAATTCACCCCTCCACTTT.